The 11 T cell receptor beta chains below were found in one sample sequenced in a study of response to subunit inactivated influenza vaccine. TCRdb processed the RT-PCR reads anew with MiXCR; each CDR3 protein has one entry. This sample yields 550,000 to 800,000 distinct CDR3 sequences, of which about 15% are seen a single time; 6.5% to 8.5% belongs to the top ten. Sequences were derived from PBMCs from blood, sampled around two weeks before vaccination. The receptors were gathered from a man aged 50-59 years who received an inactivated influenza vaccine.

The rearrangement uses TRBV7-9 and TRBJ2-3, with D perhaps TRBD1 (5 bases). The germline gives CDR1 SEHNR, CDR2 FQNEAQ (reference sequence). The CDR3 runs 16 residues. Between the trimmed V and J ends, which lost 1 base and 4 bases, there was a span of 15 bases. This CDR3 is CASSLVGAMGPDTQYF. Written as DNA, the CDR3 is TGTGCCAGCAGCTTAGTTGGTGCGATGGGGCCAGATACGCAGTATTTT.

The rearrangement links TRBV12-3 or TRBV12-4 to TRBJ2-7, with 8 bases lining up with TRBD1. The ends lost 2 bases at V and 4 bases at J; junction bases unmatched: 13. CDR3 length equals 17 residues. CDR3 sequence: CASSLRGQGAFPYEQYF. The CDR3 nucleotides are TGTGCCAGCAGTTTAAGGGGGCAGGGGGCTTTCCCTTACGAGCAGTACTTC.

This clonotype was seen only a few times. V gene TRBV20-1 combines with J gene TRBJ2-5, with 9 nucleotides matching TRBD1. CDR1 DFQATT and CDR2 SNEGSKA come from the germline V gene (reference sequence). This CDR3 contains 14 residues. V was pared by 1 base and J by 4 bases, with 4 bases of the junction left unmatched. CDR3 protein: CSARGTGVAETQYF. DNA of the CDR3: TGCAGTGCTAGAGGGACAGGGGTAGCAGAGACCCAGTACTTC.

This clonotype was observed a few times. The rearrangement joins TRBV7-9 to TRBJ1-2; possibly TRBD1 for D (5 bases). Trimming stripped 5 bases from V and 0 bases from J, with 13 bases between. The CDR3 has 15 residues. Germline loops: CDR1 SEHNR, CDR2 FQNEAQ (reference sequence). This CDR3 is CASSPGPGANYGYTF. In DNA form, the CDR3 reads TGTGCCAGCAGCCCGGGACCTGGAGCTAACTATGGCTACACCTTC. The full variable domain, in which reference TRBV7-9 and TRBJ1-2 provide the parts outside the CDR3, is DTGVSQNPRHKITKRGQNVTFRCDPISEHNRLYWYRQTLGQGPEFLTYFQNEAQLEKSRLLSDRFSAERPKGSFSTLEIQRTEQGDSAMYLCASSPGPGANYGYTFGSGTRLTVV.

The CDR3 coding sequence is TGTGCCAGCAGCCAAGATCGCTTTTCTAGCACAGATACGCAGTATTTT. This translates into CASSQDRFSSTDTQYF. The gene calls are TRBV3-1 and TRBJ2-3; D not resolved. This CDR3 region has 16 residues. The V end was cut by 0 bases, the J end by 0 bases, with 10 bases between. Germline V gene lookup returns CDR1 LGHDT and CDR2 YNNKEL (reference sequence).

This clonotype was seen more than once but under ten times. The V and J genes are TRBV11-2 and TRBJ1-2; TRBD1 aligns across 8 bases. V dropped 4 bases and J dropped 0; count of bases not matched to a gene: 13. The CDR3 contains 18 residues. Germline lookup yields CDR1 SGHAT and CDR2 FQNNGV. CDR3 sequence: CASSSLRDRSLSNYGYTF. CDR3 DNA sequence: TGTGCCAGCAGCTCCCTCCGGGACAGGAGTCTATCTAACTATGGCTACACCTTC.

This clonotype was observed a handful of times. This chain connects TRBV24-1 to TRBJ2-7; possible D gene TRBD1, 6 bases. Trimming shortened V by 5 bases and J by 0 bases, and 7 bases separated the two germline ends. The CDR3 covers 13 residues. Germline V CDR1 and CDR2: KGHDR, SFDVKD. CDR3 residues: CATSGTDSYEQYF. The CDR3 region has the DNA TGTGCCACCAGTGGGACAGACTCCTACGAGCAGTACTTC.

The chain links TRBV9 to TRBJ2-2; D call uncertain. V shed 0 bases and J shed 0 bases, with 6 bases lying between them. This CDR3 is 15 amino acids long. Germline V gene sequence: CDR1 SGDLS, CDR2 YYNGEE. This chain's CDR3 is CASSVALTNTGELFF. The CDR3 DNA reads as TGTGCCAGCAGCGTAGCACTAACGAACACCGGGGAGCTGTTTTTT.

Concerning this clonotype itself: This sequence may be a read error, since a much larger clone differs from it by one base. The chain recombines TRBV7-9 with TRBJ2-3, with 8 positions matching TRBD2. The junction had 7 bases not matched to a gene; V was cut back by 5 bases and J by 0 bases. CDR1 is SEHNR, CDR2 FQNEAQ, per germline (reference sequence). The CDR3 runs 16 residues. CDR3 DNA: TGTGCCAGCAGCACAACTAGCGGCGATAGCACAGATACGCAGTATTTT. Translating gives CASSTTSGDSTDTQYF.

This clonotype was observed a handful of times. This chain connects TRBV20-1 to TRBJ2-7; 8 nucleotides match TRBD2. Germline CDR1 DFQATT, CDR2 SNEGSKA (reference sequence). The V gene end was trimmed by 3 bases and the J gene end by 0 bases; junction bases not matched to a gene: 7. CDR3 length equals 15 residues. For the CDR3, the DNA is TGCAGTGCTAGCTCTAGGAGCGGGAGCTCCTACGAGCAGTACTTC. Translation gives CSASSRSGSSYEQYF.

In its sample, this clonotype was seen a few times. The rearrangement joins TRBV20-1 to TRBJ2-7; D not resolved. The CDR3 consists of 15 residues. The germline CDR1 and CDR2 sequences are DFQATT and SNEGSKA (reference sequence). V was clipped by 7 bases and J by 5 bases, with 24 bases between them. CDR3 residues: CSVTAQSVSLDEQYF. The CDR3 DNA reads TGCAGTGTCACAGCCCAGAGCGTCAGCCTTGACGAGCAGTACTTC.